Following are 24 T cell receptor beta chains from one sample sequenced in a study of cytomegalovirus exposure and HLA in healthy donors. PCR primers comprised 60 Vbeta and 13 Jbeta primers. TCRdb's table, derived via immunoSEQ multiplex PCR, lists solely in-frame clones and lacks some. The data hold 120,000 or so clones, with roughly three quarters observed a single time. Material: PBMCs. The receptors come from a man aged 25 to 40 in good health and CMV-seropositive.

The gene calls are TRBV5-6 and TRBJ2-5; D is undetermined. CDR3 length: 16 residues. Germline CDR1 and CDR2: SGHDT and YYEEEE. Trimming took off 0 bases at V and 3 bases at J, with 15 bases between the two ends. The CDR3 DNA is TGTGCCAGCAGCTTGGGGGTATCTGGGCTGGAAGAGACCCAGTACTTC. Translation gives CASSLGVSGLEETQYF.

J is TRBJ2-6 and V is TRBV4-3, with D maybe TRBD1 (7 bases). V lost 1 base and J 2 bases, leaving 18 bases between the germline ends. Germline V gives CDR1 LGHNA, CDR2 YSLEER. This CDR3 spans 19 amino acids. CDR3 sequence: CASSQGGVRQGAGANVLTF. CDR3 in DNA: TGCGCCAGCAGCCAAGGGGGGGTGAGGCAGGGGGCTGGGGCCAACGTCCTGACTTTC.

The chain combines TRBV27 with TRBJ2-2; D remains ambiguous. The CDR3 is 13 residues long. Looked up from germline, CDR1 is MNHEY and CDR2 is SMNVEV (reference sequence). V lost 3 bases and J 7 bases, leaving 9 bases between the germline ends. The CDR3 sequence is CASSLLLHGELFF. The CDR3 DNA reads as TGTGCCAGCAGTTTGTTATTACACGGGGAGCTGTTTTTT.

The chain is built from TRBV30 and TRBJ1-2, with D uncertain. The CDR3 is 14 amino acids. Trimming left V 5 bases short and J 4 bases short, with 17 bases between. CDR1 and CDR2 from the germline V gene are GTSNPN and SVGIG (reference sequence). CDR3 nucleotide sequence: TGTGCCTGGCGTTATGCAGGTGAATCCTATGGCTACACCTTC. Protein: CAWRYAGESYGYTF.

The chain uses TRBV6-6 and TRBJ2-7, with 11 bases fitting TRBD1. V shed 6 bases and J 1 base; nucleotides not matched to a gene: 5. Germline V gene data show CDR1 as MNHNY and CDR2 as SVGAGI (reference sequence). The CDR3 sequence is 15 residues long. CDR3 nucleotides: TGTGCCAGCAGAGTCGGGACAGGGGGTTCCTACGAGCAGTACTTC. Translation gives CASRVGTGGSYEQYF.

V gene TRBV27 combines with J gene TRBJ2-1, with 9 bases aligning to TRBD2. The CDR3 length is 13 residues. Germline trimming cut 4 bases from V and 12 bases from J; bases unmatched to any gene: 7. Germline V gives CDR1 MNHEY, CDR2 SMNVEV (reference sequence). CDR3 coding DNA: TGTGCCAGCAGTTCCTCCCGGGGACTAGCGCAGTTCTTC. The encoded protein is CASSSSRGLAQFF.

This chain joins TRBV19 and TRBJ1-1; a possible D gene is TRBD1 (5 bases). The CDR3 is 12 amino acids. Germline values: CDR1 LNHDA, CDR2 SQIVND (reference sequence). The V end lost 11 bases, the J end lost 0 bases, and 10 bases lay between the germline ends. CDR3 amino acids: CAVQAMNTEAFF. The CDR3 coding sequence is TGTGCCGTACAGGCTATGAACACTGAAGCTTTCTTT. The variable domain in full, completed from reference TRBV19 and TRBJ1-1, reads DGGITQSPKYLFRKEGQNVTLSCEQNLNHDAMYWYRQDPGQGLRLIYYSQIVNDFQKGDIAEGYSVSREKKESFPLTVTSAQKNPTAFYLCAVQAMNTEAFFGQGTRLTVV.

The CDR3 region is CASSPQGGYGYTF. CDR3 bases: TGTGCCAGCAGCCCACAGGGCGGGTATGGCTACACCTTC. The rearrangement links TRBV9 to TRBJ1-2; maybe TRBD1 (6 bases). Per the germline V gene, CDR1 is SGDLS and CDR2 is YYNGEE. There are 13 residues in the CDR3. Trimming took off 4 bases at V and 5 bases at J, with 12 bases between the two ends.

This clone was observed once. The V gene is TRBV7-6, the J gene TRBJ1-1; D may be TRBD1 (6 bases). The CDR3 extends over 13 amino acids. The germline V gene encodes CDR1 SGHVS and CDR2 FNYEAQ. Trimming took 3 bases from V and 11 from J, leaving 16 bases between them. The CDR3 DNA reads as TGTGCCAGCAGCTTGGAAACAGGGTCCCGGGCTTTCTTT. Protein: CASSLETGSRAFF.

The V gene is TRBV7-2, the J gene TRBJ2-7, with 9 bases that match TRBD2. CDR1 is SGHTA and CDR2 is FQGNSA in the germline V gene. The V gene end was trimmed by 1 base and the J gene end by 3 bases; junction bases not matched to a gene: 7. The length of the CDR3 is 16 residues. The CDR3 DNA reads TGTGCCAGCAGCTTAGTTGGGGTGACTAGCGGCTACGAGCAGTACTTC. This sequence encodes CASSLVGVTSGYEQYF.

The chain carries TRBV18 and TRBJ2-5; 9 positions agree with TRBD1. The CDR3 totals 15 residues. Looked up from germline, CDR1 is KGHSH and CDR2 is LQKENI. V dropped 3 bases and J dropped 1; count of bases not matched to a gene: 3. As DNA, the CDR3 is TGTGCCAGCTCACCTCGACAGGGGGTCCAAGAGACCCAGTACTTC. It encodes CASSPRQGVQETQYF.

The chain joins TRBV7-2 to TRBJ1-6, with 7 bases aligning to TRBD1. Trimming took 5 bases from V and 8 from J; bases not matched to a gene: 9. The length of the CDR3 is 15 residues. Germline CDR1 reads SGHTA; CDR2 reads FQGNSA. Here the CDR3 reads CASSRYRGEDSPLHF. DNA for the CDR3: TGTGCCAGCAGCCGTTACAGGGGCGAGGATTCACCCCTCCACTTT.

The chain couples TRBV5-1 to TRBJ1-3, with 12 bases matching TRBD1. With 3 bases clipped from V and 3 bases from J, the junction kept 4 bases outside the gene matches. Germline-derived CDR1 and CDR2 are SGHRS and YFSETQ. The CDR3 covers 16 residues. The CDR3 DNA follows: TGCGCCAGCAGCTGGGGGACAGGGGGCTTTGGAAACACCATATATTTT. Translated: CASSWGTGGFGNTIYF.

The chain has TRBV7-6 and TRBJ2-3; 7 bases match TRBD2. CDR1 SGHVS and CDR2 FNYEAQ come from the germline V gene. The CDR3 sequence is 14 residues long. J was trimmed by 2 bases and V by 5 bases; bases with no gene match: 4. This CDR3 is CASSRTRDTDTQYF. DNA for the CDR3: TGTGCCAGCAGCCGGACTAGAGACACAGATACGCAGTATTTT.

The chain carries TRBV27 and TRBJ2-6, with D perhaps matching TRBD1 (6 bases). Between the trimmed V and J ends, which lost 5 bases and 0 bases, there was a span of 17 bases. The CDR3 spans 18 residues. From germline, CDR1 is MNHEY and CDR2 SMNVEV (reference sequence). The CDR3 region is CASSSPGQRGSGANVLTF. The CDR3 DNA is TGTGCCAGCAGTAGTCCGGGACAAAGGGGCTCTGGGGCCAACGTCCTGACTTTC.

This chain uses TRBV5-1 with TRBJ1-2, with TRBD1 matching 7 bases. This CDR3 spans 12 amino acids. From germline, CDR1 is SGHRS and CDR2 YFSETQ. V trimming: 8 bases; J trimming: 3 bases; junction bases outside the gene matches: 4. The CDR3 sequence is CASHRGDYGYTF. As DNA, the CDR3 is TGCGCCAGTCACAGGGGTGACTATGGCTACACCTTC.

The chain recombines TRBV7-9 with TRBJ1-1, with 9 bases matching TRBD1. V dropped 5 bases and J dropped 1; count of bases not matched to a gene: 2. There are 14 residues in the CDR3. The germline CDR1 and CDR2 sequences are SEHNR and FQNEAQ (reference sequence). CDR3 sequence (DNA): TGTGCCAGCAGCCCGGGACAGGGGAACACTGAAGCTTTCTTT. Translated, it gives CASSPGQGNTEAFF. Supplemented by reference TRBV7-9 and TRBJ1-1, the full variable domain reads DTGVSQNPRHKITKRGQNVTFRCDPISEHNRLYWYRQTLGQGPEFLTYFQNEAQLEKSRLLSDRFSAERPKGSFSTLEIQRTEQGDSAMYLCASSPGQGNTEAFFGQGTRLTVV.

The gene calls are TRBV5-6 and TRBJ2-7, with D possibly matching TRBD1 (6 bases). The CDR3 is 15 amino acids. Germline CDR1 reads SGHDT; CDR2 reads YYEEEE. The V end lost 4 bases, the J end lost 5 bases, and 19 bases lay between the germline ends. This CDR3 is CASSLQSGESDEQYF. CDR3 nucleotides: TGTGCCAGCAGCCTCCAGTCAGGGGAGAGTGACGAGCAGTACTTC.

The chain couples TRBV18 to TRBJ2-7; TRBD1 aligns across 7 bases. Germline V gives CDR1 KGHSH, CDR2 LQKENI. The V segment lost 2 bases and the J segment 0 bases; nucleotides outside the gene matches: 7. The CDR3 sequence is 16 residues long. The CDR3 sequence is CASSPIPGQNSYEQYF. CDR3 DNA sequence: TGTGCCAGCTCACCAATACCGGGACAGAACTCCTACGAGCAGTACTTC.

The rearrangement joins TRBV4-1 to TRBJ2-2; 7 positions match TRBD2. Germline V gives CDR1 MGHRA, CDR2 YSYEKL. V lost 0 bases, J lost 3 bases, and 10 bases stayed unmatched. This CDR3 region has 18 residues. CDR3 in amino acids: CASSQEAGGGFYTGELFF. The DNA for the CDR3 is TGCGCCAGCAGCCAAGAGGCTGGCGGGGGTTTTTACACCGGGGAGCTGTTTTTT.

This clone was seen just once. The gene calls are TRBV5-1 and TRBJ2-5, with 8 bases identical to TRBD2. Gene TRBJ2-7 matches the end of the DNA better, so the J call may be wrong. Germline values: CDR1 SGHRS, CDR2 YFSETQ. The CDR3 sequence is 16 residues long. CDR3 nucleotides: TGCGCCAGCAGTTCCGACTTGTACGGGGGGGCTCACGAGCAGTACTTC. Encoded protein: CASSSDLYGGAHEQYF.

This clone was recorded only once. The rearrangement joins TRBV2 to TRBJ1-4; D is possibly TRBD1 (5 bases). CDR1 is SNHLY, CDR2 FYNNEI, per germline. CDR3 length equals 14 residues. V lost 8 bases and J lost 4, with 14 bases in between. The CDR3 DNA reads TGTGCCAGCGGCACCGGGACTATTAATGAAAAACTGTTTTTT. Translated, it gives CASGTGTINEKLFF.

V gene TRBV6-1 combines with J gene TRBJ2-7; tentative D call: TRBD2 (6 bases). Germline V gives CDR1 MNHNS, CDR2 SASEGT. V gave up 0 bases and J gave up 5 bases, with 14 bases separating them. CDR3 length: 15 amino acids. CDR3 amino acids: CASSEALGWGDEQYF. The DNA for the CDR3 is TGTGCCAGCAGTGAAGCGCTCGGGTGGGGGGACGAGCAGTACTTC.

The V gene is TRBV7-9, the J gene TRBJ2-2; possible D gene TRBD1, 5 bases. Germline V gene data show CDR1 as SEHNR and CDR2 as FQNEAQ (reference sequence). The CDR3 runs to 16 residues. V lost 4 bases, J lost 5 bases, and 17 bases lay in between. In DNA form, the CDR3 reads TGTGCCAGCAGCTCCCGGACAATGAGATCTACCGGGGAGCTGTTTTTT. The encoded protein is CASSSRTMRSTGELFF.